These 8 T cell receptor beta chains were sequenced from one sample in a study of blood T cell repertoires in COVID-19. TCRdb's table, derived via immunoSEQ multiplex PCR, lists solely in-frame clones and lacks some. The table lists some 52,000 clones, roughly nine tenths of them singletons. The sequencing input was peripheral blood. The origin of the receptors is a man aged 55 to 70 with active COVID-19.

This clone appeared a few times. CDR3 DNA sequence: TGTGCCAGCAGCTCGAGAAAGGGGGCCAACGTCCTGACTTTC. Translation: CASSSRKGANVLTF. The chain uses TRBV28 and TRBJ2-6; unclear D gene. From germline, CDR1 is MDHEN and CDR2 SYDVKM. The length of the CDR3 is 14 residues. Trimming stripped 6 bases from V and 4 bases from J, with 10 bases between.

J is TRBJ1-2 and V is TRBV19; 8 bases are shared with TRBD1. The germline CDR1 and CDR2 sequences are LNHDA and SQIVND (reference sequence). The V and J ends lost 3 bases and 7 bases, in that order; junction bases with no gene match: 10. The CDR3 is 15 amino acids. The CDR3 DNA is TGTGCCAGTAGTATCACCCTGACAGGGGATCTTGGCTACACCTTC. It encodes CASSITLTGDLGYTF.

The V and J genes are TRBV5-1 and TRBJ1-1; TRBD1 matches at 12 bases. Losses at the gene ends were 1 base for V and 2 bases for J; bases not matched to a gene: 12. Germline CDR1 reads SGHRS; CDR2 reads YFSETQ. The CDR3 totals 19 residues. In nucleotides, the CDR3 is TGCGCCAGCAGCTTGACGGGACAGGGGGCAGTCGATTTCAACACTGAAGCTTTCTTT. This sequence encodes CASSLTGQGAVDFNTEAFF. Based on the CDR3 plus reference TRBV5-1 and TRBJ1-1, the full variable domain is KAGVTQTPRYLIKTRGQQVTLSCSPISGHRSVSWYQQTPGQGLQFLFEYFSETQRNKGNFPGRFSGRQFSNSRSEMNVSTLELGDSALYLCASSLTGQGAVDFNTEAFFGQGTRLTVV.

V gene TRBV3-1 (or the pseudogene TRBV3-2) combines with J gene TRBJ2-2; D gene unclear. Trimming stripped 1 base from V and 7 bases from J, with 16 bases between. In germline, CDR1 is LGHDT, CDR2 YNNKEL (reference sequence). The CDR3 consists of 16 residues. CDR3 sequence reads: CASSQVASVYIGELFF. The CDR3 nucleotides read TGTGCCAGCAGCCAAGTTGCCTCAGTTTACATCGGGGAGCTGTTTTTT.

The rearrangement links TRBV9 to TRBJ2-7; 7 bases are a match to TRBD1. The junction had 8 bases not matched to a gene; V was cut back by 4 bases and J by 4 bases. The CDR3 runs to 14 residues. Germline V lookup: CDR1 SGDLS, CDR2 YYNGEE. The CDR3 DNA reads as TGTGCCAGCAGCCGGGACAGCCTCCCTTACGAGCAGTACTTC. Its protein product is CASSRDSLPYEQYF.

The table lists this clone with a few counts. The rearrangement links TRBV9 to TRBJ1-1; 9 bases are a match to TRBD1. This CDR3 has 16 amino acids. V was pared by 4 bases and J by 1 base, with 8 bases of the junction left unmatched. Per germline, CDR1 SGDLS and CDR2 YYNGEE. The CDR3 nucleotides read TGTGCCAGCAGCCCAAGGTCACAGGGGGCGAACACTGAAGCTTTCTTT. It specifies CASSPRSQGANTEAFF.

By frequency in the sample, this clone is medium-sized (0.01 to 0.1%). The CDR3: CAWSVRGGVYVGQYF. In DNA form, the CDR3 reads TGTGCCTGGAGTGTACGGGGCGGGGTTTACGTGGGGCAGTACTTC. This chain joins TRBV30 and TRBJ2-7; possible D gene TRBD2, 6 bases. CDR1 GTSNPN and CDR2 SVGIG come from the germline V gene (reference sequence). The germline V and J ends were trimmed by 0 bases and 9 bases, with 21 bases remaining between them. The CDR3 sequence is 15 residues long.

V and J are TRBV2 and TRBJ1-4; TRBD1 matches at 8 bases. Germline CDR1 SNHLY, CDR2 FYNNEI. The CDR3 length is 13 residues. With V trimmed by 8 bases and J by 3 bases, 2 bases remained unmatched. The CDR3 nucleotides read TGTGCCAGCCAGGGGGCTGCTAATGAAAAACTGTTTTTT. Translated, it gives CASQGAANEKLFF.